The source of this T cell receptor (beta chain) is a study of cytomegalovirus exposure and HLA in healthy donors. Study results and caveats: Follow-up analysis later connected one missense variant in DCLRE1C with trimming of TCR beta V- and J-genes. The authors later found HLA-associated TCR beta chains more clonally expanded than equally common others. HLA-A and HLA-B allele assignments for most subjects were reportedly predicted accurately using TCR beta sequences.

The PCR used 60 Vbeta and 13 Jbeta primers. TCRdb keeps only in-frame clones here, not all; method: immunoSEQ multiplex PCR. The table lists over 200,000 clones, around 80% of them singletons. Regarding this clone: Its antigen is unknown.

Donors consisted of healthy bone marrow donors. In germline, CDR1 is MNHEY, CDR2 SVGAGI. The V end was cut by 6 bases, the J end by 8 bases, with 19 bases between. The CDR3 spans 15 residues. The sample was PBMCs. The rearrangement links TRBV6-5 to TRBJ1-4; D is unresolved. The TCR originated in a woman aged 60-70 years in good health and CMV-seropositive. CDR3 nucleotides: TGTGCCAGCAGCGGAGGACGGACCCGTGGGGAAAAACTGTTTTTT. It codes for CASSGGRTRGEKLFF.